This entry features one T cell receptor (beta chain) sequence. The target of this receptor is not known. Nothing much larger sits one base from this clone, and base qualities are not available. CDR1 is given as LNHDA and CDR2 as SQIVND, both from the germline V gene (reference sequence). The CDR3, from cysteine to phenylalanine, totals 16 residues. The kept DNA is CDR3 alone, 48 bases in frame from the first base. Trimming takes 1 base from V and 0 bases from J, and the germline ends sit 7 bases apart. Genomic DNA was extracted with the Qiagen DNeasy kit from unsorted PBMCs and from negatively selected CD4+ and CD8+ fractions. Using primers that anneal to V and J segments, immunoSEQ multiplex PCR amplified the TCR beta CDR3 regions. A synthetic immune receptor repertoire was used to minimize amplification bias, and remaining bias was computationally removed after sequencing. On the authors' methods: Repertoire diversity was quantified as the Shannon entropy index using custom Python scripts. Unsorted, CD4+ and CD8+ repertoires were analyzed separately, except for combined analyses in which CD4+ and CD8+ sequences were merged in silico. Clonal expansion was defined as at least a 2-fold frequency increase after treatment relative to C1D1, with a pseudocount of 0.5 for undetected baseline clones. Singleton clones were defined as clones with 0 or 1 copy at C1D1, and non-singleton clones were defined as clones with 2 or more copies. Clones expanded in unsorted samples were assigned a CD4+, CD8+ or unknown annotation through matching of protein sequences in sorted samples from the same patient. Diversity changes from C1D1 to C4D1 were tested in paired samples using Wilcoxon tests. TCRdb limited this immuneACCESS table to in-frame rearrangements with V and J called. A share of clones is missing; checked studies link under half to unresolved V genes, and the rest is unexplained. The DNA was the basis for D and trimming; V, J and clone size are from that table. The sample table contains tens of thousands of clones; only one count was recorded for around 90% of them. About 8.1% of the sample is held by the ten biggest clonotypes.

This sample is drawn from a study of PD-1 blockade in classical Hodgkin lymphoma (dated by TCRdb to 2020 to 2022). In terms of the full investigation: Nivolumab dosing was 3 mg/kg intravenously every 2 weeks, continuing until either disease progression or unacceptable toxicity. A peripheral blood immune signature of response to PD-1 blockade in classical Hodgkin lymphoma was defined using TCR beta sequencing and CyTOF.

In the paper's terms, the time point label means: cycle 4 day 1 (C4D1), after more than five weeks of nivolumab. Every trial patient had relapsed after autologous stem cell transplantation, and cohorts A, B and C differed in prior brentuximab vedotin exposure. The trial cohort comprised around 60 patients with relapsed/refractory classical Hodgkin lymphoma whose best overall responses were complete response, partial response or progressive disease. In the multi-cohort phase II CheckMate 205 trial, trial patients received single-agent nivolumab. An independent review committee assessed best overall response using the 2007 International Working Group response criteria. Trial PBMCs were obtained immediately prior to nivolumab initiation (C1D1) and on therapy at cycle 2 day 1 and cycle 4 day 1. Peripheral blood was collected in 8 mL Vacutainer Cell Preparation Tubes, from which PBMCs were isolated by centrifugation and then cryopreserved.

Study-level results and caveats: Baseline TCR diversity was reported to be lower in newly diagnosed patients than in healthy donors, and even lower in relapsed/refractory patients. Baseline diversity similar to that of newly diagnosed patients was observed in trial patients achieving complete response, whereas significantly lower diversity was observed in partial responders and progressors. A significant rise by C4D1 was seen in CD4+ but not CD8+ TCR diversity (p=0.0027 vs p=0.16), with the rise being most apparent in complete responders (p=0.02). Diversity was lower in patients who began nivolumab less than 1 year after ASCT, so these patients were left out of later analyses to avoid confounding by immune reconstitution. Only a single clinical trial cohort was studied, and what caused the repertoire differences, possibly disease activity or prior therapy, remained undefined.

The sequenced sample was peripheral blood mononuclear cells (PBMCs), obtained before the fourth cycle of nivolumab. The sequence is built from TRBV19 and TRBJ1-6, with no confident D gene call. The sequence was obtained from a human donor with classical Hodgkin lymphoma. The CDR3 is CASSIVDGSYNSPLHF. The DNA is TGTGCCAGTAGTATAGTTGACGGCTCCTATAATTCACCCCTCCACTTT.